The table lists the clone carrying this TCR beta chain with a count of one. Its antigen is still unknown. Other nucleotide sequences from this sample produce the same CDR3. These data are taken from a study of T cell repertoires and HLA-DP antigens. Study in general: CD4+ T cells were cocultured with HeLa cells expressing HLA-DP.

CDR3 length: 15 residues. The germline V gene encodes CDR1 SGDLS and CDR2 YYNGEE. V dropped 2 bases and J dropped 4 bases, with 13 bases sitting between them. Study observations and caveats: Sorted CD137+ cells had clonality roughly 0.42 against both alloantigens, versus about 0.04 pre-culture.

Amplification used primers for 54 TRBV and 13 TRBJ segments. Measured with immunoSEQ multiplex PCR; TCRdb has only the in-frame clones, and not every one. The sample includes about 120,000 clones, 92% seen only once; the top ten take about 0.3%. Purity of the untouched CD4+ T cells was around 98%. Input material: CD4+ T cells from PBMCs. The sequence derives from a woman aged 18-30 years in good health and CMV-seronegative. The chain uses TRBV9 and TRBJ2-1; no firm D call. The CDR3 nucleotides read TGTGCCAGCAGCGTCAGGTCGATGGAGTACAATGAGCAGTTCTTC. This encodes CASSVRSMEYNEQFF.